These 25 T cell receptor beta chains were all obtained from the same sample, sequenced in a study of STAT5B mutations in CD4+ large granular lymphocyte leukemia. Produced via immunoSEQ multiplex PCR; TCRdb's table is partial and in-frame only. The sample yields more than 25,000 clones, roughly 79% seen once. Specimen: CD4+ T cells from blood buffy coats. Every receptor here comes from a human donor in good health.

J is TRBJ2-7 and V is TRBV28; D gene uncertain. CDR3 size: 13 residues. The V gene lost 8 bases and the J gene lost 2 bases, with 13 bases spanning the gap. Germline values: CDR1 MDHEN, CDR2 SYDVKM. CDR3 in amino acids: CASLRRQPYEQYV. CDR3 nucleotides: TGTGCCAGCCTTCGCCGCCAGCCCTACGAGCAGTACGTC.

V usage is TRBV2 and J usage is TRBJ1-1; 10 bases agree with TRBD1. The CDR3 has 15 amino acids. The V gene's germline CDR1 is SNHLY and CDR2 FYNNEI. Trimming at V came to 6 bases and at J to 1 base, leaving 5 bases not matched to a gene. CDR3 sequence reads: CASRKRTGGNTEAFF. The CDR3 DNA reads TGTGCCAGCAGGAAGAGGACAGGGGGGAACACTGAAGCTTTCTTT.

This clone was recorded once. The V and J genes are TRBV5-4 and TRBJ2-5; a weak D match, TRBD2 (6 bases). In germline, CDR1 is SGHNT, CDR2 YYREEE (reference sequence). Trimming stripped 4 bases from V and 4 bases from J, with 14 bases between. The CDR3 has 14 residues. Here the CDR3 DNA reads TGTGCCAGCAGCCTGAGACTAGGCCCAGAGACCCAGTACTTC. It specifies CASSLRLGPETQYF.

This chain uses TRBV6-1 with TRBJ2-5, with TRBD2 identical over 7 bases. V gave up 7 bases and J gave up 4 bases; unmatched junction bases: 9. Germline CDR1 and CDR2: MNHNS and SASEGT. The length of the CDR3 is 14 residues. The CDR3 sequence: CASISLRGLETQYF. CDR3 bases: TGTGCCAGCATCTCTTTGCGGGGGTTAGAGACCCAGTACTTC.

The genes are TRBV10-3 and TRBJ2-5, with 8 nucleotides matching TRBD2. The CDR3 sequence is 15 residues long. After removal of 6 bases from V and 2 bases from J, the junction contained 8 bases not matched to a gene. Germline-derived CDR1 and CDR2 are ENHRY and SYGVKD. DNA of the CDR3: TGTGCCATCAGACCCGGGGGGGCGGGGCAAGAGACCCAGTACTTC. Residues: CAIRPGGAGQETQYF.

This clone was counted once. This chain joins TRBV14 and TRBJ2-3; D not certain. Germline loops: CDR1 SGHDN, CDR2 FVKESK. This CDR3 has 14 amino acids. The V gene lost 0 bases and the J gene lost 2 bases, with 6 bases spanning the gap. This CDR3 reads CASSQDPTTDTQYF. Written as DNA, the CDR3 is TGTGCCAGCAGCCAAGATCCTACCACAGATACGCAGTATTTT.

This chain joins TRBV11-2 and TRBJ1-4, with 8 positions matching TRBD1. CDR3 size: 16 residues. V lost 1 base and J lost 8; bases outside the gene matches: 9. Germline CDR1 and CDR2: SGHAT and FQNNGV. CDR3 sequence: CASSLGQGREWEKLFF. DNA of the CDR3: TGTGCCAGCAGCTTAGGACAGGGGCGCGAGTGGGAAAAACTGTTTTTT.

This clone is a singleton in its sample. CDR3 sequence reads: CASSLGLDTNYGYTF. In nucleotides, the CDR3 is TGTGCCAGCAGCTTGGGGCTGGACACGAACTATGGCTACACCTTC. The chain carries TRBV5-6 and TRBJ1-2, with a weak D call TRBD1 (5 bases). The CDR3 totals 15 residues. The V gene's germline CDR1 is SGHDT and CDR2 YYEEEE. Trimming took 0 bases from V and 2 from J, leaving 11 bases between them.

In its sample, this clone was seen once. The gene calls are TRBV5-1 and TRBJ2-5; weak D call: TRBD1 (5 bases). CDR3 length: 13 residues. Trimming removed 4 bases from V and 1 base from J, with 8 bases in between. CDR1 and CDR2 (germline): SGHRS, YFSETQ. The DNA for the CDR3 is TGCGCCAGCAGCCGACAGTCCCAAGAGACCCAGTACTTC. It is translated as CASSRQSQETQYF. The full variable domain, in which reference TRBV5-1 and TRBJ2-5 provide the parts outside the CDR3, is KAGVTQTPRYLIKTRGQQVTLSCSPISGHRSVSWYQQTPGQGLQFLFEYFSETQRNKGNFPGRFSGRQFSNSRSEMNVSTLELGDSALYLCASSRQSQETQYFGPGTRLLVL.

V gene TRBV20-1 combines with J gene TRBJ2-7; D unresolved. The V end was cut by 2 bases, the J end by 5 bases, with 7 bases between. The germline V gene encodes CDR1 DFQATT and CDR2 SNEGSKA (reference sequence). The CDR3 is 11 amino acids. The CDR3 DNA is TGCAGTGCTAGAATACGGGACGAGCAGTACTTC. Protein: CSARIRDEQYF.

This chain uses TRBV7-6 with TRBJ2-5, with 8 bases lining up with TRBD1. With V trimmed by 1 base and J by 0 bases, 4 bases remained unmatched. The germline gives CDR1 SGHVS, CDR2 FNYEAQ. CDR3 length equals 16 residues. CDR3 sequence: CASSLVPGGNQETQYF. The DNA for the CDR3 is TGTGCCAGCAGCTTAGTTCCAGGGGGCAACCAAGAGACCCAGTACTTC.

This clone occurred a few times. The CDR3 sequence is CASSAGGQPQHF. Written as DNA, the CDR3 is TGCGCCAGCAGCGCGGGCGGTCAGCCCCAGCATTTT. The rearrangement uses TRBV5-1 and TRBJ1-5; D is ambiguous. Deletions cut 4 bases from V and 6 bases from J, with 8 bases between. Per germline, CDR1 SGHRS and CDR2 YFSETQ. The CDR3 is 12 residues long.

This clone has only one observation. The J gene is TRBJ2-3, the V gene TRBV5-1; either TRBD1 or TRBD2 may supply D (5 bases each). The length of the CDR3 is 16 residues. In germline, CDR1 is SGHRS, CDR2 YFSETQ. V gave up 0 bases and J gave up 0 bases, with 11 bases separating them. Written as DNA, the CDR3 is TGCGCCAGCAGCTTGGACGGGGCAAAAAGCACAGATACGCAGTATTTT. This gives the protein CASSLDGAKSTDTQYF.

The V call is TRBV14, the J call TRBJ1-2; D unresolved. Germline V gene sequence: CDR1 SGHDN, CDR2 FVKESK. The CDR3 covers 13 residues. Trimming took 2 bases from V and 4 from J, leaving 8 bases between them. The CDR3 DNA sequence: TGTGCCAGCAGCCAAATAGGGCTCTATGGCTACACCTTC. It translates to CASSQIGLYGYTF.

V gene TRBV19 combines with J gene TRBJ2-2, with 9 bases that match TRBD1. This CDR3 region has 16 residues. Germline CDR1 reads LNHDA; CDR2 reads SQIVND (reference sequence). The ends lost 8 bases at V and 3 bases at J; junction bases unmatched: 10. CDR3 in DNA: TGTGCCAGTGGGGGTACAGGGGGCCCCGACACCGGGGAGCTGTTTTTT. This gives the protein CASGGTGGPDTGELFF. The entire variable domain, with the rest obtained from reference TRBV19 and TRBJ2-2, is as follows: DGGITQSPKYLFRKEGQNVTLSCEQNLNHDAMYWYRQDPGQGLRLIYYSQIVNDFQKGDIAEGYSVSREKKESFPLTVTSAQKNPTAFYLCASGGTGGPDTGELFFGEGSRLTVL.

V and J are TRBV4-3 and TRBJ2-2; TRBD2 aligns across 8 bases. Germline V gene sequence: CDR1 LGHNA, CDR2 YSLEER. The CDR3 has 20 amino acids. With 1 base clipped from V and 6 bases from J, the junction kept 19 bases outside the gene matches. CDR3 in DNA: TGCGCCAGCAGCCAAGGAATATTGGGGAAACGAGCGGGAGAGTCCGGGGAGCTGTTTTTT. It codes for CASSQGILGKRAGESGELFF.

This clone has a single count. The V gene is TRBV5-6, the J gene TRBJ2-5; 8 nucleotides agree with TRBD2. Trimming took 0 bases from V and 0 from J; bases not matched to a gene: 1. Germline V gene lookup returns CDR1 SGHDT and CDR2 YYEEEE. The CDR3 is 15 residues long. The CDR3 nucleotides are TGTGCCAGCAGCTTGGCGGGGGGGTACCAAGAGACCCAGTACTTC. Translated, it gives CASSLAGGYQETQYF. The whole variable domain, filled in from reference TRBV5-6 and TRBJ2-5, reads DAGVTQSPTHLIKTRGQQVTLRCSPKSGHDTVSWYQQALGQGPQFIFQYYEEEERQRGNFPDRFSGHQFPNYSSELNVNALLLGDSALYLCASSLAGGYQETQYFGPGTRLLVL.

The genes are TRBV5-1 and TRBJ2-1; 13 bases map to TRBD2. Germline CDR1 and CDR2: SGHRS and YFSETQ. Trimming at V came to 1 base and at J to 6 bases, leaving 4 bases not matched to a gene. The CDR3 runs 16 residues. This chain's CDR3 is CASSLPGTSGVNEQFF. The CDR3 region has the DNA TGCGCCAGCAGCTTGCCGGGGACTAGCGGGGTCAATGAGCAGTTCTTC.

V is TRBV5-1 and J is TRBJ2-5; D might be TRBD1 (5 bases). CDR3 length: 14 residues. Germline V gene lookup returns CDR1 SGHRS and CDR2 YFSETQ. V lost 4 bases and J 3 bases, leaving 13 bases between the germline ends. CDR3 sequence reads: CASSGTTAKETQYF. As DNA, the CDR3 is TGCGCCAGCAGCGGAACGACAGCGAAAGAGACCCAGTACTTC.

This sequence joins TRBV6-5 and TRBJ1-1; the match to TRBD1 covers 8 bases. Germline trimming cut 1 base from V and 5 bases from J; bases unmatched to any gene: 3. Germline CDR1 reads MNHEY; CDR2 reads SVGAGI. There are 14 residues in the CDR3. CDR3 bases: TGTGCCAGCAGTTACTGGACAGGGTCGACTGAAGCTTTCTTT. Amino acids: CASSYWTGSTEAFF.

The chain combines TRBV29-1 with TRBJ2-1; no clear D gene. Trimming cost V 3 bases and J 7 bases, with 16 bases left between them. The CDR3 consists of 14 residues. From germline, CDR1 is SQVTM and CDR2 ANQGSEA. CDR3 region: CSVDGPTYGNEQFF. The CDR3 nucleotides read TGCAGCGTTGACGGTCCGACCTACGGGAATGAGCAGTTCTTC.

V gene TRBV6-4 combines with J gene TRBJ1-2; no reliable D call. V gave up 2 bases and J gave up 7 bases, with 8 bases separating them. The CDR3 covers 12 residues. The germline gives CDR1 MRHNA, CDR2 SNTAGT. The CDR3 DNA reads as TGTGCCAGCAGTGACGAAGGCCGTGGCTACACCTTC. It encodes CASSDEGRGYTF.

The CDR3 region is CASSLTGPGELFF. CDR3 sequence (DNA): TGTGCCAGCAGCTTAACTGGCCCCGGGGAGCTGTTTTTT. The rearrangement joins TRBV7-3 to TRBJ2-2; D not resolved. There are 13 residues in the CDR3. V was shortened by 0 bases and J by 6 bases, with 5 bases between the two germline ends. Germline V gene lookup returns CDR1 SGHTA and CDR2 FQGTGA.

The sample holds one count of this clone. This rearrangement joins TRBV2 to TRBJ1-1; D is uncertain. This CDR3 spans 15 amino acids. Per germline, CDR1 SNHLY and CDR2 FYNNEI. V lost 4 bases to trimming and J lost 0 bases, with 12 bases between them. The CDR3 DNA is TGTGCCAGCAGTGTAGAGGGAAAAATGAACACTGAAGCTTTCTTT. This sequence encodes CASSVEGKMNTEAFF.

The chain links TRBV6-1 to TRBJ1-1; no reliable D call. The V gene lost 4 bases and the J gene lost 3 bases, with 21 bases spanning the gap. The CDR3 covers 17 residues. CDR1 and CDR2 from the germline V gene are MNHNS and SASEGT. The CDR3 DNA is TGTGCCAGCAGTGGACCCTCTGAGAGATACCTTGACACTGAAGCTTTCTTT. This codes for CASSGPSERYLDTEAFF.